One sample yielded the 3 T cell receptor beta chains listed below, sequenced in a study of shared clonotypes between healthy human individuals (dated by TCRdb to the early 2020s). Library construction relied on the immunoSEQ multiplex PCR assay. TCRdb limited this immuneACCESS table to in-frame rearrangements with V and J called. A share of clones is missing; checked studies link under half to unresolved V genes, and the rest is unexplained. This sample holds a few million clones; approximately 94% were observed only once. The ten largest clones represent over 0.12% of the sample. The sequencing sample was made of naive CD4+ T cells sorted from blood. Reading the label with the study, this specimen's cell subset or site is: CD45RA+ positively selected. The origin of the receptors is a man aged 18 to 29 in good health.

The chain joins TRBV19 to TRBJ2-6; D remains ambiguous. Germline lookup yields CDR1 LNHDA and CDR2 SQIVND (reference sequence). The V and J ends lost 6 bases and 0 bases respectively, with 15 bases between them. The CDR3 extends over 17 amino acids. CDR3 loop: CASRPQGLDSGANVLTF. For the CDR3, the DNA is TGTGCCAGTAGACCACAAGGGCTAGACTCTGGGGCCAACGTCCTGACTTTC. The whole variable domain, filled in from reference TRBV19 and TRBJ2-6, reads DGGITQSPKYLFRKEGQNVTLSCEQNLNHDAMYWYRQDPGQGLRLIYYSQIVNDFQKGDIAEGYSVSREKKESFPLTVTSAQKNPTAFYLCASRPQGLDSGANVLTFGAGSRLTVL.

This chain connects TRBV11-2 to TRBJ2-2, with D unresolved. Germline V gene data show CDR1 as SGHAT and CDR2 as FQNNGV. V was cut by 5 bases and J by 4 bases, with 14 bases left in between. The CDR3 length is 15 residues. The DNA for the CDR3 is TGTGCCAGCAGCCTTGATAACACCTTCACCGGGGAGCTGTTTTTT. Translation: CASSLDNTFTGELFF. Drawing the rest from reference TRBV11-2 and TRBJ2-2, the complete variable domain is EAGVAQSPRYKIIEKRQSVAFWCNPISGHATLYWYQQILGQGPKLLIQFQNNGVVDDSQLPKDRFSAERLKGVDSTLKIQPAKLEDSAVYLCASSLDNTFTGELFFGEGSRLTVL.

For the CDR3, the DNA is TGTGCCAGCAGCTCCCGGCGGGGCACCACAGATACGCAGTATTTT. Amino acids: CASSSRRGTTDTQYF. The chain joins TRBV7-9 to TRBJ2-3; a possible D gene is TRBD2 (6 bases). CDR1 and CDR2 from the germline V gene are SEHNR and FQNEAQ (reference sequence). This CDR3 comprises 15 residues. Trimming left V 4 bases short and J 2 bases short, with 13 bases between.